This entry lists 8 T cell receptor beta chains sequenced from one sample in a study of regulatory T cells in long-lasting Graves disease. The TCR beta library used iRepertoire HTBI primers with Arm-PCR amplification of CDR3. TCRdb used MiXCR to reprocess the multiplex PCR reads, holding one entry per CDR3 protein. The profile shows 500,000 or so distinct CDR3 sequences, around 15% of them singletons. Time point indicated: newly diagnosed GD, antithyroid drugs for less than 3 months. From RNA extracted from PBMCs, the TCR library was made. These data also featured in a second study, about T cells in Graves' hyperthyroidism and ophthalmopathy.

Sample: peripheral blood mononuclear cells (PBMCs), taken at new diagnosis, from a patient treated with antithyroid drugs. These receptor sequences come from a man in his forties with Graves disease.

Of note for this clonotype: A much larger clone is a single base away; this may be a read error. The chain employs TRBV27 and TRBJ2-5; TRBD1 matches 9 bases. The CDR3 has 14 amino acids. CDR1 and CDR2 (germline): MNHEY, SMNVEV (reference sequence). The CDR3 bases are TGTGCCTGCAGTCGGGACAGGGATGGAGAGACCCAGTACTTC. Its translation is CACSRDRDGETQYF.

This sequence joins TRBV7-2 and TRBJ2-3, with 9 bases that match TRBD2. The germline V gene has CDR1 SGHTA and CDR2 FQGNSA. V shed 5 bases and J 4 bases; nucleotides not matched to a gene: 10. The CDR3 covers 16 residues. CDR3 sequence: CASSKELAGSADTQYF. The CDR3 region has the DNA TGTGCCAGCAGCAAGGAGCTAGCGGGAAGCGCAGATACGCAGTATTTT.

The chain is built from TRBV10-3 and TRBJ1-1; unclear D gene. The germline V gene encodes CDR1 ENHRY and CDR2 SYGVKD. The CDR3 runs 14 residues. Between the trimmed V and J ends, which lost 2 bases and 0 bases, there was a span of 7 bases. CDR3 sequence reads: CAISEVRLNTEAFF. CDR3 DNA: TGTGCCATCAGTGAGGTCAGGTTGAACACTGAAGCTTTCTTT.

At least ten counts were recorded for this clonotype. The V and J genes are TRBV28 and TRBJ1-5; D might be TRBD1 (5 bases). The CDR3 extends over 16 amino acids. Trimming cost V 6 bases and J 1 base, with 16 bases left between them. From germline, CDR1 is MDHEN and CDR2 SYDVKM. Here the CDR3 DNA reads TGTGCCAGCAGCCCCGGTCAGGGTAGGAGCAATCAGCCCCAGCATTTT. This gives the protein CASSPGQGRSNQPQHF.

This chain connects TRBV20-1 to TRBJ1-6; D is uncertain. The CDR3 is made up of 13 amino acids. Deletions cut 5 bases from V and 7 bases from J, with 12 bases between. Germline CDR1 reads DFQATT; CDR2 reads SNEGSKA (reference sequence). The DNA for the CDR3 is TGCAGTGCTCGTCGCGTAGGAAATTCACCCCTCCACTTT. As protein: CSARRVGNSPLHF.

This clonotype showed up just a few times. V is TRBV15 and J is TRBJ2-7, with TRBD2 matching 8 bases. V lost 5 bases to trimming and J lost 4 bases; unmatched junction nucleotides: 7. The CDR3 sequence is 14 residues long. Germline lookup yields CDR1 LNHNV and CDR2 YYDKDF (reference sequence). As DNA, the CDR3 is TGTGCCACCAGCCTTACAGCGGGAGCGTACGAGCAGTACTTC. Translated: CATSLTAGAYEQYF. Full variable domain (missing parts from reference TRBV15 and TRBJ2-7): DAMVIQNPRYQVTQFGKPVTLSCSQTLNHNVMYWYQQKSSQAPKLLFHYYDKDFNNEADTPDNFQSRRPNTSFCFLDIRSPGLGDTAMYLCATSLTAGAYEQYFGPGTRLTVT.

This clonotype was counted a few times. The CDR3 protein is CASRNRGGWETQYF. The CDR3 region has the DNA TGTGCCAGCAGGAACAGGGGAGGGTGGGAGACCCAGTACTTC. The chain uses TRBV28 and TRBJ2-5; the D gene could be TRBD1 or TRBD2 (7 bases each). The CDR3 contains 14 residues. CDR1 is MDHEN and CDR2 is SYDVKM in the germline V gene. V lost 6 bases, J lost 5 bases, and 16 bases lay in between.

This clonotype has at least ten counts. V and J are TRBV30 and TRBJ2-1, with D unresolved. From germline, CDR1 is GTSNPN and CDR2 SVGIG (reference sequence). V was pared by 0 bases and J by 4 bases, with 7 bases between. CDR3 length: 13 residues. Here the CDR3 DNA reads TGTGCCTGGAGTGTACGTCGGTACAATGAGCAGTTCTTC. It yields the protein CAWSVRRYNEQFF.